These 26 T cell receptor beta chains share one sample of origin, sequenced in a study of T-cell memory formation after mild COVID-19. TCRdb analysed the 5' RACE reads with MiXCR anew, one entry per CDR3 protein. The sample includes 400,000 or so distinct CDR3 sequences, around 18% of them seen just once. Sequencing was done on a sample of PBMCs or a T cell subset sorted from them (not recorded which). Receptors originate from an adult woman who had mild COVID-19 (a few samples of this study predate the infection). Cell type and time point are not known.

The chain carries TRBV7-3 and TRBJ1-1, with a tentative D call TRBD1 (5 bases). Germline CDR1 reads SGHTA; CDR2 reads FQGTGA. CDR3 size: 13 residues. V lost 2 bases and J lost 6, with 10 bases in between. CDR3 nucleotide sequence: TGTGCCAGCAGCTTAGACAGTCGCTCTGAAGCTTTCTTT. Protein sequence: CASSLDSRSEAFF.

In its sample, this clonotype was seen a few times. The rearrangement links TRBV25-1 to TRBJ2-5; possibly TRBD1 for D (6 bases). The V gene lost 7 bases and the J gene lost 4 bases, with 16 bases spanning the gap. Germline V CDR1 and CDR2: MGHDK, SYGVNS. The CDR3 spans 14 residues. CDR3 coding DNA: TGTGCCAGCACCAGGATGGGGGCGACAGAGACCCAGTACTTC. It yields the protein CASTRMGATETQYF.

Concerning this clonotype itself: An end of the junction differs from the germline gene, which may be a read error. The DNA for the CDR3 is TGTTCCAGCAGCTTAGACTCGGACGGCAACACTGAAGCTTTCTTT. It translates to CSSSLDSDGNTEAFF. The genes are TRBV7-2 and TRBJ1-1; no clear D gene. Germline V gene sequence: CDR1 SGHTA, CDR2 FQGNSA. This CDR3 has 15 amino acids.

This chain uses TRBV10-3 with TRBJ2-1; no clear D gene. The CDR3 is made up of 13 amino acids. Germline V gene sequence: CDR1 ENHRY, CDR2 SYGVKD. Trimming took 6 bases from V and 7 from J, leaving 13 bases between them. The CDR3 protein is CAISSGLGNEQFF. The CDR3, as DNA: TGTGCCATCAGCTCGGGTCTCGGGAATGAGCAGTTCTTC.

The chain combines TRBV7-2 with TRBJ2-7; tentatively, D is TRBD2 (6 bases). This CDR3 is built from 16 residues. The germline CDR1 and CDR2 sequences are SGHTA and FQGNSA. V shed 5 bases and J shed 6 bases, with 23 bases lying between them. The chain's CDR3 is CASSHIPSTQGGEQYF. The CDR3 nucleotides are TGTGCCAGCAGCCACATTCCCAGCACCCAGGGAGGCGAGCAGTACTTC. Together with reference TRBV7-2 and TRBJ2-7, the CDR3 gives the full variable domain: GAGVSQSPSNKVTEKGKDVELRCDPISGHTALYWYRQSLGQGLEFLIYFQGNSAPDKSGLPSDRFSAERTGGSVSTLTIQRTQQEDSAVYLCASSHIPSTQGGEQYFGPGTRLTVT.

This clonotype turned up a few times. The chain carries TRBV27 and TRBJ2-7, with D hard to call. V lost 0 bases to trimming and J lost 9 bases, with 15 bases between them. Germline V CDR1 and CDR2: MNHEY, SMNVEV (reference sequence). The CDR3 runs 14 residues. The CDR3 sequence is CASSLSPPGGVQYF. DNA of the CDR3: TGTGCCAGCAGTTTATCCCCCCCGGGTGGGGTGCAGTACTTC.

The rearrangement uses TRBV7-8 and TRBJ1-1; 9 bases match TRBD1. J gave up 0 bases and V 5 bases, and 7 bases lay outside the gene matches. The length of the CDR3 is 16 residues. CDR1 is SGHVS, CDR2 FQNEAQ, per germline. The CDR3 sequence: CASSPSRDRVNTEAFF. The CDR3 bases are TGTGCCAGCAGCCCCTCGCGGGACAGGGTGAACACTGAAGCTTTCTTT.

This chain connects TRBV4-2 to TRBJ2-4; tentative D call: TRBD2 (5 bases). Germline lookup yields CDR1 LGHNA and CDR2 YNFKEQ. V was shortened by 0 bases and J by 11 bases, with 17 bases between the two germline ends. The CDR3 runs to 15 residues. The CDR3 DNA reads as TGTGCCAGCAGCCAAGACCGGACGGGGAAAACATTTCAGTACTTC. It translates to CASSQDRTGKTFQYF.

Points on this clonotype: One junction end does not reproduce the germline sequence, and a read error may be involved. The chain employs TRBV7-7 and TRBJ2-1; D gene ambiguous. The CDR3 extends over 16 amino acids. Looked up from germline, CDR1 is SSHAT and CDR2 is FNYEAQ (reference sequence). The CDR3 sequence: CASSLLASAAYNEQFF. In nucleotides, the CDR3 is TGTGCTAGCAGCTTACTGGCGTCTGCAGCATACAATGAGCAGTTCTTC.

The V gene is TRBV7-9, the J gene TRBJ2-3, with a tentative D call TRBD2 (7 bases). Trimming stripped 0 bases from V and 4 bases from J, with 11 bases between. This CDR3 spans 15 amino acids. Germline CDR1 reads SEHNR; CDR2 reads FQNEAQ (reference sequence). Here the CDR3 DNA reads TGTGCCAGCAGCTTAGCGGGGGGGCCCCCAGATACGCAGTATTTT. This sequence encodes CASSLAGGPPDTQYF. Full variable domain (remainder filled in from reference TRBV7-9 and TRBJ2-3): DTGVSQNPRHKITKRGQNVTFRCDPISEHNRLYWYRQTLGQGPEFLTYFQNEAQLEKSRLLSDRFSAERPKGSFSTLEIQRTEQGDSAMYLCASSLAGGPPDTQYFGPGTRLTVL.

This clonotype occurred a few times. The chain uses TRBV27 and TRBJ1-2, with D tentatively TRBD1 (5 bases). The CDR3 has 12 residues. From germline, CDR1 is MNHEY and CDR2 SMNVEV (reference sequence). Trimming left V 7 bases short and J 8 bases short, with 14 bases between. The CDR3 spells CASKKRGWGYTF. DNA for the CDR3: TGTGCCAGCAAAAAAAGGGGATGGGGCTACACCTTC.

The chain joins TRBV12-3 or TRBV12-4 to TRBJ2-3; D uncertain. The CDR3 has 16 residues. Trimming left V 6 bases short and J 5 bases short, with 21 bases between. CDR3 protein: CASSLELAPGKDTQYF. The CDR3 region has the DNA TGTGCCAGCAGCCTTGAGTTGGCGCCCGGTAAAGATACGCAGTATTTT.

This sequence joins TRBV27 and TRBJ2-5, with a weak D call TRBD2 (5 bases). Trimming shortened V by 6 bases and J by 5 bases, and 10 bases separated the two germline ends. CDR1 is MNHEY, CDR2 SMNVEV, per germline (reference sequence). The length of the CDR3 is 12 residues. In DNA, the CDR3 is TGTGCCAGCAGGTCCGGGGTTGAGACCCAGTACTTC. Translation gives CASRSGVETQYF.

This clonotype turned up a few times. V is TRBV4-3 and J is TRBJ2-3; D might be TRBD2 (6 bases). Per germline, CDR1 LGHNA and CDR2 YSLEER. V lost 4 bases, J lost 0 bases, and 14 bases lay in between. The CDR3 is made up of 16 amino acids. The CDR3, as DNA: TGCGCCAGCAGCCCCTCTAGCGTTGCTAGCACAGATACGCAGTATTTT. Protein product: CASSPSSVASTDTQYF.

This clonotype has just a few counts. The chain has TRBV20-1 and TRBJ2-5; D is unclear. V was shortened by 0 bases and J by 1 base, with 6 bases between the two germline ends. CDR1 is DFQATT, CDR2 SNEGSKA, per germline (reference sequence). CDR3 length equals 13 residues. For the CDR3, the DNA is TGCAGTGCTAGAGAGGGCCGCCAAGAGACCCAGTACTTC. The encoded protein is CSAREGRQETQYF.

A few counts support this clonotype. The chain recombines TRBV12-5 with TRBJ2-7; TRBD2 aligns across 9 bases. J gave up 0 bases and V 6 bases, and 9 bases lay outside the gene matches. Germline assignment: CDR1 LGHNT and CDR2 FRNRAP. The CDR3 has 16 amino acids. CDR3 bases: TGTGCTAGTGGCCTTGTTAGCGGGGGCCACTCCTACGAGCAGTACTTC. Amino acids: CASGLVSGGHSYEQYF.

This chain links TRBV29-1 with TRBJ1-1, with a possible D match to TRBD1 (5 bases). The CDR3 length is 15 residues. Germline assignment: CDR1 SQVTM and CDR2 ANQGSEA. V was clipped by 7 bases and J by 4 bases, with 22 bases between them. This CDR3 reads CSARKPLDGGTEAFF. For the CDR3, the DNA is TGCAGCGCCCGTAAACCACTGGACGGGGGCACTGAAGCTTTCTTT. Supplemented by reference TRBV29-1 and TRBJ1-1, the full variable domain reads SAVISQKPSRDICQRGTSLTIQCQVDSQVTMMFWYRQQPGQSLTLIATANQGSEATYESGFVIDKFPISRPNLTFSTLTVSNMSPEDSSIYLCSARKPLDGGTEAFFGQGTRLTVV.

The CDR3 region has the DNA TGTGCCAGCAGCCAGGGAATAAGCGAGCAGTACTTC. Translated: CASSQGISEQYF. The chain recombines TRBV2 with TRBJ2-7; perhaps TRBD1 as D (5 bases). The V end lost 6 bases, the J end lost 6 bases, and 12 bases lay between the germline ends. This CDR3 is built from 12 residues. Germline V gene lookup returns CDR1 SNHLY and CDR2 FYNNEI.

As concerns this clonotype: One end of the junction does not line up with germline, which may come from a read error. This chain uses TRBV7-3 with TRBJ2-1, with TRBD2 matching 13 bases. Germline-derived CDR1 and CDR2 are SGHTA and FQGTGA. The CDR3 extends over 16 amino acids. The CDR3 loop is CASRLTGGLAGHEQFF. CDR3 DNA: TGTGCCAGCAGATTAACCGGGGGACTAGCGGGACATGAGCAGTTCTTC.

The genes are TRBV6-6 and TRBJ2-1, with 7 positions matching TRBD1. The CDR3 runs to 16 residues. Germline CDR1 reads MNHNY; CDR2 reads SVGAGI (reference sequence). Trimming removed 6 bases from V and 0 bases from J; junction bases left unmatched: 8. CDR3 protein: CASSRDSLSSYNEQFF. The CDR3 nucleotides read TGTGCCAGCAGCAGGGACAGCCTGAGCTCCTACAATGAGCAGTTCTTC.

The chain carries TRBV4-2 and TRBJ1-5; D unclear. Per germline, CDR1 LGHNA and CDR2 YNFKEQ. V was pared by 2 bases and J by 1 base, with 6 bases between. The CDR3 consists of 14 residues. CDR3 residues: CASSQRGSNQPQHF. CDR3 bases: TGTGCCAGCAGCCAACGGGGAAGCAATCAGCCCCAGCATTTT.

The J gene is TRBJ2-7, the V gene TRBV3-1; weak D call: TRBD1 (6 bases). The CDR3 contains 14 residues. The germline V and J ends were trimmed by 5 bases and 1 base, with 12 bases remaining between them. Germline CDR1 LGHDT, CDR2 YNNKEL (reference sequence). For the CDR3, the DNA is TGTGCCAGCAGCGCCGGGACATTTTCCTACGAGCAGTACTTC. Translating gives CASSAGTFSYEQYF.

This clonotype was counted only a few times. The chain employs TRBV7-3 and TRBJ2-7, with 11 bases aligning to TRBD1. Per the germline V gene, CDR1 is SGHTA and CDR2 is FQGTGA. This CDR3 contains 14 residues. The junction had 6 bases not matched to a gene; V was cut back by 4 bases and J by 7 bases. CDR3 residues: CASSSGTGGGEQYF. CDR3 coding DNA: TGTGCCAGCAGCTCTGGGACAGGGGGAGGGGAGCAGTACTTC.

The V and J genes are TRBV6-5 and TRBJ1-5; D not certain. Between the trimmed V and J ends, which lost 6 bases and 5 bases, there was a span of 11 bases. The CDR3 totals 13 residues. Per germline, CDR1 MNHEY and CDR2 SVGAGI. The CDR3, as DNA: TGTGCCAGCAGACCCGGGCCTCATCAGCCCCAGCATTTT. Amino acid sequence: CASRPGPHQPQHF.

The J gene is TRBJ2-7, the V gene TRBV2; TRBD2 agrees at 7 bases. Germline V CDR1 and CDR2: SNHLY, FYNNEI. This CDR3 spans 14 amino acids. The ends lost 4 bases at V and 3 bases at J; junction bases unmatched: 6. The DNA for the CDR3 is TGTGCCAGCAGTGGGGACTACCCCCTCTACGAGCAGTACTTC. As protein: CASSGDYPLYEQYF.

This clonotype has more than one count but fewer than ten. This rearrangement joins TRBV6-6 to TRBJ1-5, with TRBD1 identical over 8 bases. The junction had 7 bases not matched to a gene; V was cut back by 5 bases and J by 4 bases. Germline values: CDR1 MNHNY, CDR2 SVGAGI (reference sequence). The CDR3 totals 15 residues. The chain's CDR3 is CASSTTRQGNQPQHF. CDR3 DNA: TGTGCCAGCAGTACTACTAGACAGGGGAATCAGCCCCAGCATTTT.